A selection of T cell receptor beta chains follows, all from one sample in a study of blood T cell repertoires in COVID-19. The repertoire was sequenced with immunoSEQ multiplex PCR; TCRdb's copy has only in-frame clones and lacks some. Of 50,000 or so clones listed, 65% to 85% were seen once; the top ten hold around 50%. Sequencing used peripheral blood. These receptors originate from a man between 65 and 85 years old with acute or convalescent COVID-19. The CDR3 runs from the conserved cysteine through the conserved F or W. The D gene is left open where the match is weak. The size field is filled for only some rows; it gives once, few, many or a size class.

cdr3_aa: CASSQEVTFGTGNTIYF
cdr3_nt: TGTGCCAGCAGCCAAGAGGTGACCTTCGGGACTGGAAACACCATATATTTT
v_call: TRBV3-1/TRBV3-2
clone_size: -
j_call: TRBJ1-3
d_call: -

cdr3_aa: CAWRARAKNIQYF
cdr3_nt: TGTGCCTGGAGGGCGAGGGCCAAAAACATTCAGTACTTC
v_call: TRBV30
clone_size: -
j_call: TRBJ2-4
d_call: -

cdr3_aa: CASSLTGELEQFF
cdr3_nt: TGTGCCAGCAGTTTGACAGGGGAGCTTGAGCAGTTCTTC
v_call: TRBV12-3/TRBV12-4
clone_size: -
j_call: TRBJ2-1
d_call: TRBD1

cdr3_aa: CASSQRDRDFGYTF
cdr3_nt: TGCGCCAGCAGCCAAAGGGACAGGGACTTTGGCTACACCTTC
v_call: TRBV4-3
clone_size: -
j_call: TRBJ1-2
d_call: TRBD1

cdr3_aa: CASSPSQNNQPQHF
cdr3_nt: TGTGCCAGCTCACCTTCCCAGAACAATCAGCCCCAGCATTTT
v_call: TRBV18
clone_size: -
j_call: TRBJ1-5
d_call: -

cdr3_aa: CAISVGQDSNQPQHF
cdr3_nt: TGTGCCATCAGTGTAGGCCAGGATAGCAATCAGCCCCAGCATTTT
v_call: TRBV10-3
clone_size: -
j_call: TRBJ1-5
d_call: -

cdr3_aa: CASSPRARGQTEAFF
cdr3_nt: TGTGCCAGCAGCCCAAGGGCGAGAGGGCAGACTGAAGCTTTCTTT
v_call: TRBV7-3
clone_size: -
j_call: TRBJ1-1
d_call: -

cdr3_aa: CASSYGTSWETQYF
cdr3_nt: TGTGCCAGCAGCTATGGGACTAGCTGGGAGACCCAGTACTTC
v_call: TRBV7-8
clone_size: -
j_call: TRBJ2-5
d_call: TRBD2

cdr3_aa: CASRVQGSNEQFF
cdr3_nt: TGTGCCAGCAGAGTTCAGGGGAGCAATGAGCAGTTCTTC
v_call: TRBV6-5
clone_size: few
j_call: TRBJ2-1
d_call: -

cdr3_aa: CASNAHSPGGNTEAFF
cdr3_nt: TGTGCCAGCAACGCCCACAGCCCGGGGGGGAACACTGAAGCTTTCTTT
v_call: TRBV2
clone_size: -
j_call: TRBJ1-1
d_call: -

cdr3_aa: CASSPGTSSGEQFF
cdr3_nt: TGTGCCAGCTCACCAGGTACTAGCTCGGGTGAGCAGTTCTTC
v_call: TRBV18
clone_size: -
j_call: TRBJ2-1
d_call: -

cdr3_aa: CASSLTGLSYGYTF
cdr3_nt: TGTGCCAGCAGCCTCACAGGGTTGAGCTATGGCTACACCTTC
v_call: TRBV7-9
clone_size: -
j_call: TRBJ1-2
d_call: -

cdr3_aa: CASSASWASTDTQYF
cdr3_nt: TGTGCCAGCAGCGCGAGCTGGGCTAGCACAGATACGCAGTATTTT
v_call: TRBV5-4
clone_size: -
j_call: TRBJ2-3
d_call: -

cdr3_aa: CASSPSGGEEYEQYF
cdr3_nt: TGTGCCAGCAGCCCTAGCGGGGGGGAAGAGTACGAGCAGTACTTC
v_call: TRBV2
clone_size: -
j_call: TRBJ2-7
d_call: TRBD2

cdr3_aa: CASSRDTNQPQHF
cdr3_nt: TGTGCCAGTAGCCGGGACACCAATCAGCCCCAGCATTTT
v_call: TRBV19
clone_size: -
j_call: TRBJ1-5
d_call: -

cdr3_aa: CASSVRQAASTDTQYF
cdr3_nt: TGTGCCAGCTCAGTACGACAGGCGGCTAGCACAGATACGCAGTATTTT
v_call: TRBV18
clone_size: -
j_call: TRBJ2-3
d_call: -

cdr3_aa: CAWSASFQGSEYF
cdr3_nt: TGTGCCTGGAGTGCCAGCTTTCAGGGGTCTGAGTACTTC
v_call: TRBV30
clone_size: -
j_call: TRBJ2-7
d_call: -

cdr3_aa: CASSYSRNEQYF
cdr3_nt: TGTGCCAGCAGTTACTCGAGGAACGAGCAGTACTTC
v_call: TRBV6-2/TRBV6-3
clone_size: -
j_call: TRBJ2-7
d_call: -